One sample yielded the 23 T cell receptor beta chains listed below, sequenced in a study of sequential checkpoint blockade in melanoma. Treatment noted: randomized to nivolumab then ipilimumab (arm A) or the reverse (arm B). Sequenced by immunoSEQ multiplex PCR; TCRdb stores in-frame clones only, minus some. The table lists 11,000 to 15,000 clones, approximately 78% of them singletons. The specimen was CD8+ T cells sorted from blood (inferred from file names), collected from a patient given nivolumab and ipilimumab in sequence. Every receptor here comes from a human donor with melanoma.

This clone has just one count. The rearrangement uses TRBV2 and TRBJ2-7; D is possibly TRBD2 (5 bases). The CDR3 totals 14 residues. Per germline, CDR1 SNHLY and CDR2 FYNNEI. V was pared by 9 bases and J by 9 bases, with 24 bases between. This CDR3 reads CASSSARDLHGQYF. CDR3 DNA sequence: TGTGCCAGTTCTAGTGCGAGGGATCTTCACGGGCAGTACTTC.

V is TRBV6-6 and J is TRBJ1-2; no clear D. This CDR3 comprises 12 residues. Per the germline V gene, CDR1 is MNHNY and CDR2 is SVGAGI (reference sequence). The V end was cut by 8 bases, the J end by 4 bases, with 11 bases between. This CDR3 is CASEGGLYGYTF. CDR3 nucleotide sequence: TGTGCCAGCGAGGGTGGCCTCTATGGCTACACCTTC.

This clone was seen only a few times. The rearrangement joins TRBV4-3 to TRBJ2-7, with unresolved D. The CDR3 totals 14 residues. V was shortened by 3 bases and J by 0 bases, with 9 bases between the two germline ends. CDR1 is LGHNA and CDR2 is YSLEER in the germline V gene. In nucleotides, the CDR3 is TGCGCCAGCAGCCAGATCCGGAGCTCCTACGAGCAGTACTTC. Its protein product is CASSQIRSSYEQYF.

The chain uses TRBV7-3 and TRBJ2-2; 10 bases map to TRBD1. This CDR3 spans 15 amino acids. V lost 4 bases and J lost 7; bases outside the gene matches: 6. Germline assignment: CDR1 SGHTA and CDR2 FQGTGA. Here the CDR3 DNA reads TGTGCCAGCAGCTGGACAGGGGGGAATGGCGGGGAGCTGTTTTTT. Its protein is CASSWTGGNGGELFF.

The V gene is TRBV19, the J gene TRBJ2-7; TRBD1 aligns across 8 bases. Germline CDR1 LNHDA, CDR2 SQIVND (reference sequence). The CDR3 is 14 residues long. J gave up 1 base and V 3 bases, and 2 bases lay outside the gene matches. CDR3 nucleotides: TGTGCCAGTAGTATCGGACAGGGATCCTACGAGCAGTACTTC. Protein sequence: CASSIGQGSYEQYF.

The chain uses TRBV11-3 and TRBJ2-2; no reliable D call. The CDR3 is 12 amino acids. CDR1 and CDR2 from the germline V gene are SGHNT and YENEEA. V was trimmed by 5 bases and J by 8 bases, leaving 9 bases between them. The chain's CDR3 is CASSLIPGELFF. CDR3 nucleotides: TGTGCCAGCAGCCTTATTCCTGGGGAGCTGTTTTTT.

Details on this clone: One end of the junction fails to match germline, which may point to a read error. This rearrangement joins TRBV7-6 to TRBJ2-2; possibly TRBD1 for D (6 bases). This CDR3 is 15 amino acids long. In germline, CDR1 is SGHVS, CDR2 FNYEAQ. The CDR3 bases are TGTGCCGGCAGCTTAAAACAGGGCAACACCGGGGAGCTGTTTTTT. This translates into CAGSLKQGNTGELFF.

This chain joins TRBV7-9 and TRBJ1-2; TRBD1 might be the D (5 bases). This CDR3 region has 16 residues. V lost 5 bases and J lost 0, with 16 bases in between. Per the germline V gene, CDR1 is SEHNR and CDR2 is FQNEAQ (reference sequence). The CDR3 reads CASSHSTGVANYGYTF. CDR3 in DNA: TGTGCCAGCAGCCATTCTACAGGCGTTGCTAACTATGGCTACACCTTC.

This clone was picked up a small number of times. The chain couples TRBV7-8 to TRBJ1-3; 7 bases match TRBD1. V was pared by 5 bases and J by 5 bases, with 3 bases of the junction left unmatched. CDR3 size: 13 residues. Germline V gives CDR1 SGHVS, CDR2 FQNEAQ. CDR3 sequence (DNA): TGTGCCAGCAGCCCGACAGGGAGAAACACCATATATTTT. Residues: CASSPTGRNTIYF.

This clone was detected only a few times. CDR3 protein: CASSSLAGRSTDTQYF. In DNA, the CDR3 is TGTGCCAGCAGCTCCCTAGCGGGCCGCAGCACAGATACGCAGTATTTT. The chain uses TRBV5-6 and TRBJ2-3, with 8 bases identical to TRBD2. This CDR3 spans 16 amino acids. J was trimmed by 0 bases and V by 3 bases; bases with no gene match: 6. The germline gives CDR1 SGHDT, CDR2 YYEEEE.

The chain employs TRBV10-1 and TRBJ2-5; D is unclear. The J call is in doubt because the DNA end fits TRBJ2-7 better. The CDR3 runs to 11 residues. Germline V gene lookup returns CDR1 WNHNN and CDR2 SYGVQD (reference sequence). CDR3 region: CASSDGHEQYF. CDR3 DNA sequence: TGCGCCAGCAGTGATGGGCACGAGCAGTACTTC.

The DNA of the CDR3 is TGTGCCAGCAGTCCTTCCTACGAGCAGTACTTC. Translation: CASSPSYEQYF. The chain uses TRBV6-5 and TRBJ2-7; D remains ambiguous. The CDR3 contains 11 residues. CDR1 MNHEY and CDR2 SVGAGI come from the germline V gene. Trimming cost V 5 bases and J 1 base, with 3 bases left between them.

The chain recombines TRBV4-3 with TRBJ1-1, with D hard to call. V was cut by 4 bases and J by 2 bases, with 8 bases left in between. CDR3 length: 13 amino acids. Germline values: CDR1 LGHNA, CDR2 YSLEER. The CDR3 bases are TGCGCCAGCAGCCCCTATACTAACACTGAAGCTTTCTTT. It specifies CASSPYTNTEAFF.

The rearrangement joins TRBV7-6 to TRBJ2-1, with a weak D call TRBD2 (6 bases). Germline CDR1 reads SGHVS; CDR2 reads FNYEAQ. This CDR3 is built from 16 residues. The germline V and J ends were trimmed by 1 base and 0 bases, with 10 bases remaining between them. CDR3 bases: TGTGCCAGCAGCTTAGAAGGGACTCCCTCCTACAATGAGCAGTTCTTC. Translation gives CASSLEGTPSYNEQFF.

The CDR3 loop reads CASSLRRGGNTIYF. The CDR3 DNA sequence: TGTGCCAGCAGCTTACGCAGGGGTGGAAACACCATATATTTT. V is TRBV13 and J is TRBJ1-3; D may be TRBD1 (6 bases). Trimming cost V 2 bases and J 3 bases, with 8 bases left between them. This CDR3 is 14 amino acids long. Germline-derived CDR1 and CDR2 are PRHDT and FYEKMQ (reference sequence).

The V call is TRBV4-3, the J call TRBJ2-2; TRBD2 aligns across 13 bases. Trimming removed 4 bases from V and 5 bases from J; junction bases left unmatched: 1. The germline V gene encodes CDR1 LGHNA and CDR2 YSLEER. CDR3 length equals 15 residues. The CDR3 DNA is TGCGCCAGCAGCCTGGGACTAGCGGGAACCGGGGAGCTGTTTTTT. Translation gives CASSLGLAGTGELFF.

To note about this clone: The same CDR3 can be traced to other DNA sequences in this sample. The genes are TRBV6-4 and TRBJ2-3; D is possibly TRBD2 (6 bases). CDR1 MRHNA and CDR2 SNTAGT come from the germline V gene. The CDR3 length is 15 residues. Trimming took 0 bases from V and 1 from J, leaving 8 bases between them. CDR3 coding DNA: TGTGCCAGCAGTGACTCGGGAGGAGGCACAGATACGCAGTATTTT. Its protein is CASSDSGGGTDTQYF.

The chain recombines TRBV7-6 with TRBJ2-1; no firm D call. Trimming left V 0 bases short and J 8 bases short, with 8 bases between. The germline V gene has CDR1 SGHVS and CDR2 FNYEAQ. The CDR3 extends over 13 amino acids. The CDR3, as DNA: TGTGCCAGCAGCTTAGCAACGGTCGATGAGCAGTTCTTC. Translation: CASSLATVDEQFF.

This chain joins TRBV27 and TRBJ2-7, with 12 positions matching TRBD2. CDR1 is MNHEY and CDR2 is SMNVEV in the germline V gene (reference sequence). Trimming removed 6 bases from V and 2 bases from J; junction bases left unmatched: 8. CDR3 size: 16 residues. The CDR3 protein is CASSTLLAGGPYEQYF. CDR3 bases: TGTGCCAGCAGCACCCTTCTAGCGGGAGGGCCCTACGAGCAGTACTTC.

This clone is large (0.1 to 1%) within its sample. J is TRBJ2-7 and V is TRBV6-6; D is uncertain. The germline V gene encodes CDR1 MNHNY and CDR2 SVGAGI (reference sequence). This CDR3 is 14 amino acids long. V lost 6 bases and J lost 2, with 14 bases in between. CDR3 in DNA: TGTGCCAGCAGCCAAAACCCGGGTACCTACGAGCAGTACTTC. Translating it yields CASSQNPGTYEQYF.

This clone was counted between two and nine times. This chain joins TRBV9 and TRBJ2-5; D perhaps matches TRBD2 (6 bases). There are 13 residues in the CDR3. Germline V gene sequence: CDR1 SGDLS, CDR2 YYNGEE. V was trimmed by 0 bases and J by 5 bases, leaving 8 bases between them. DNA of the CDR3: TGTGCCAGCAGCGTAGGGGGGGAGGAGACCCAGTACTTC. Its protein is CASSVGGEETQYF.

This clone was detected once. J is TRBJ1-5 and V is TRBV6-1; 7 nucleotides agree with TRBD1. The germline gives CDR1 MNHNS, CDR2 SASEGT. Losses at the gene ends were 5 bases for V and 5 bases for J; bases not matched to a gene: 9. This CDR3 comprises 15 residues. The chain's CDR3 is CASSLTGEIDQPQHF. The CDR3 DNA follows: TGTGCCAGCAGTCTTACAGGGGAAATCGATCAGCCCCAGCATTTT.

This chain connects TRBV19 to TRBJ2-7, with a tentative D call TRBD1 (6 bases). Trimming removed 5 bases from V and 2 bases from J, with 10 bases in between. Germline V lookup: CDR1 LNHDA, CDR2 SQIVND (reference sequence). The CDR3 length is 13 residues. The CDR3 sequence is CASSWGLTYEQYF. The CDR3 region has the DNA TGTGCCAGTAGTTGGGGGCTTACCTACGAGCAGTACTTC.